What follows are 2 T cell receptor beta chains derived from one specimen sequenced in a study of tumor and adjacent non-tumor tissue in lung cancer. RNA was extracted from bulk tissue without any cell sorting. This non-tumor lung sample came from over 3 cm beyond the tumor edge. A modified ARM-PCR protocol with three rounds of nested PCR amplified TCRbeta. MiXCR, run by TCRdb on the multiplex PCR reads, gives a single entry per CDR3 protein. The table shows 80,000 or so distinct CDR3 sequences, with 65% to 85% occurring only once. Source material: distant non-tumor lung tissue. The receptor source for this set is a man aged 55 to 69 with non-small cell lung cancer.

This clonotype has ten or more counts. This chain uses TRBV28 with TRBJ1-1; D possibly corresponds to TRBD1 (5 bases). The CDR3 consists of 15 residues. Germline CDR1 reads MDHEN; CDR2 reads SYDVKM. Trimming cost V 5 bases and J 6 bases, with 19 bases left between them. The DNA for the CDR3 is TGTGCCAGCAGTGCAGCAGCGGGGCTTCTCGCTGAAGCTTTCTTT. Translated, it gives CASSAAAGLLAEAFF.

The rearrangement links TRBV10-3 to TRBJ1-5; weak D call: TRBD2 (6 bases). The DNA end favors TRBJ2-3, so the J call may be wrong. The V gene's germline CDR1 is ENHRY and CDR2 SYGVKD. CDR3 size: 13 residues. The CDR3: CAISDSGDQPQYF. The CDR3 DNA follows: TGTGCCATCAGTGACTCGGGGGATCAGCCCCAGTATTTT.